The 23 T cell receptor beta chains below all came from one sample that was sequenced in a study of blood T cell repertoires in COVID-19. The method was immunoSEQ multiplex PCR; TCRdb's version includes in-frame clones alone and lacks a portion of them. The data hold over 250,000 clones, with 65% to 90% observed a single time. Sequencing used peripheral blood. Receptors originate from a human donor in a cohort sampled during active COVID-19.

The chain is built from TRBV7-3 and TRBJ2-5; 8 positions match TRBD1. The CDR3 runs to 13 residues. Germline V gene data show CDR1 as SGHTA and CDR2 as FQGTGA. V lost 5 bases and J lost 5; bases outside the gene matches: 4. CDR3: CASSQDRGETQYF. CDR3 coding DNA: TGTGCCAGCAGCCAAGACAGGGGCGAGACCCAGTACTTC. The full variable domain, in which reference TRBV7-3 and TRBJ2-5 provide the parts outside the CDR3, is GAGVSQTPSNKVTEKGKYVELRCDPISGHTALYWYRQSLGQGPEFLIYFQGTGAADDSGLPNDRFFAVRPEGSVSTLKIQRTERGDSAVYLCASSQDRGETQYFGPGTRLLVL.

In DNA form, the CDR3 reads TGCGCCAGCGCTAGCGGGAGGGGTCGTAGGGACAATGAGCAGTTCTTC. This sequence encodes CASASGRGRRDNEQFF. This chain links TRBV5-1 with TRBJ2-1; 12 bases are a match to TRBD2. The V segment lost 7 bases and the J segment 5 bases; nucleotides outside the gene matches: 10. This CDR3 comprises 16 residues. Germline-derived CDR1 and CDR2 are SGHRS and YFSETQ.

This chain links TRBV12-3 or TRBV12-4 with TRBJ2-1; TRBD2 aligns across 7 bases. The trim removed 6 bases at V and 5 bases at J, leaving 4 bases unmatched. The CDR3 length is 13 residues. CDR3 sequence (DNA): TGTGCCAGCAGGTCTAGCGGAAACAATGAGCAGTTCTTC. This translates into CASRSSGNNEQFF.

The chain is built from TRBV7-3 and TRBJ2-3; D call uncertain. Between the trimmed V and J ends, which lost 2 bases and 6 bases, there was a span of 12 bases. The CDR3 is made up of 14 amino acids. The V gene's germline CDR1 is SGHTA and CDR2 FQGTGA. The CDR3 reads CASSLFGSRDTQYF. The CDR3 DNA is TGTGCCAGCAGCTTATTCGGGTCTAGGGATACGCAGTATTTT. Combining the CDR3 with reference TRBV7-3 and TRBJ2-3 gives the whole variable domain GAGVSQTPSNKVTEKGKYVELRCDPISGHTALYWYRQSLGQGPEFLIYFQGTGAADDSGLPNDRFFAVRPEGSVSTLKIQRTERGDSAVYLCASSLFGSRDTQYFGPGTRLTVL.

The chain recombines TRBV7-8 with TRBJ1-2; D may be TRBD1 (6 bases). CDR1 SGHVS and CDR2 FQNEAQ come from the germline V gene. The CDR3 sequence is 17 residues long. V lost 1 base to trimming and J lost 4 bases, with 19 bases between them. Here the CDR3 DNA reads TGTGCCAGCAGCTTAGGGACTCTGGGGGCCGGGATCTATGGCTACACCTTC. Translation gives CASSLGTLGAGIYGYTF.

The chain has TRBV27 and TRBJ1-1, with a possible D match to TRBD1 (6 bases). Germline V gene lookup returns CDR1 MNHEY and CDR2 SMNVEV (reference sequence). The ends were cut back, 5 bases at V and 1 base at J, with 11 bases in the middle. The CDR3 covers 14 residues. The CDR3, as DNA: TGTGCCAGCAGTCATACAGGGAGGAACACTGAAGCTTTCTTT. Translating gives CASSHTGRNTEAFF.

V usage is TRBV5-4 and J usage is TRBJ1-2; D is perhaps TRBD1 (5 bases). The CDR3 contains 13 residues. V was clipped by 4 bases and J by 2 bases, with 9 bases between them. CDR1 SGHNT and CDR2 YYREEE come from the germline V gene (reference sequence). The CDR3 sequence: CASSHRQNYGYTF. In DNA, the CDR3 is TGTGCCAGCAGCCACCGACAGAACTATGGCTACACCTTC.

The chain uses TRBV5-4 and TRBJ2-1, with TRBD1 as a possible D gene (6 bases). Germline V gene data show CDR1 as SGHNT and CDR2 as YYREEE (reference sequence). This CDR3 contains 15 residues. Trimming cost V 3 bases and J 8 bases, with 18 bases left between them. The CDR3 protein is CASSSPPGALHEQFF. DNA of the CDR3: TGTGCCAGCAGCTCGCCCCCAGGGGCTCTTCATGAGCAGTTCTTC.

V gene TRBV10-1 combines with J gene TRBJ2-3; 8 bases match TRBD2. V lost 10 bases to trimming and J lost 0 bases; unmatched junction nucleotides: 9. The CDR3 sequence is 15 residues long. Germline assignment: CDR1 WNHNN and CDR2 SYGVQD (reference sequence). This chain's CDR3 is CATLPLAGSTDTQYF. The DNA of the CDR3 is TGCGCCACTCTTCCCTTAGCGGGGAGCACAGATACGCAGTATTTT.

J is TRBJ1-1 and V is TRBV3-1 (or the pseudogene TRBV3-2); D gene uncertain. V lost 1 base and J 5 bases, leaving 8 bases between the germline ends. Looked up from germline, CDR1 is LGHDT and CDR2 is YNNKEL (reference sequence). This CDR3 spans 13 amino acids. In DNA form, the CDR3 reads TGTGCCAGCAGCCAAGGGACGGGGACTGAAGCTTTCTTT. Translating it yields CASSQGTGTEAFF.

The chain recombines TRBV3-1 (or the pseudogene TRBV3-2) with TRBJ2-1; 9 nucleotides line up with TRBD2. Germline lookup yields CDR1 LGHDT and CDR2 YNNKEL (reference sequence). The CDR3 is 13 residues long. The junction had 2 bases not matched to a gene; V was cut back by 4 bases and J by 7 bases. The CDR3 here is CASSLAGDNEQFF. CDR3 DNA sequence: TGTGCCAGCAGCCTAGCGGGGGATAATGAGCAGTTCTTC.

The rearrangement joins TRBV6-5 to TRBJ1-5, with D unclear. Deletions cut 8 bases from V and 3 bases from J, with 17 bases between. In germline, CDR1 is MNHEY, CDR2 SVGAGI. The CDR3 is 15 residues long. As DNA, the CDR3 is TGTGCCAGCCATGACATGATTTCTTTCAATCAGCCCCAGCATTTT. It yields the protein CASHDMISFNQPQHF.

This chain's CDR3 is CAWSIQASNQPQHF. DNA for the CDR3: TGTGCCTGGAGTATACAGGCCAGCAATCAGCCCCAGCATTTT. The chain combines TRBV30 with TRBJ1-5, with D perhaps TRBD1 (5 bases). The CDR3 extends over 14 amino acids. CDR1 and CDR2 (germline): GTSNPN, SVGIG (reference sequence). Trimming pared 2 bases from V and 1 base from J, leaving 9 bases between.

The chain uses TRBV24-1 and TRBJ2-1; 7 nucleotides match TRBD1. The V segment lost 3 bases and the J segment 3 bases; nucleotides outside the gene matches: 4. CDR1 is KGHDR and CDR2 is SFDVKD in the germline V gene. The CDR3 length is 15 residues. Here the CDR3 DNA reads TGTGCCACCAGTGATCCGGGACAGAGCTACAATGAGCAGTTCTTC. Its translation: CATSDPGQSYNEQFF.

This clone showed up just once. The chain has TRBV9 and TRBJ1-6; D perhaps matches TRBD1 (6 bases). The germline gives CDR1 SGDLS, CDR2 YYNGEE. V lost 0 bases, J lost 6 bases, and 10 bases lay in between. The CDR3 is made up of 15 amino acids. In DNA, the CDR3 is TGTGCCAGCAGCGTAGCAGGGGACCGTAATTCACCCCTCCACTTT. It encodes CASSVAGDRNSPLHF.

The chain has TRBV6-5 and TRBJ1-1, with 9 bases aligning to TRBD1. From germline, CDR1 is MNHEY and CDR2 SVGAGI. CDR3 length: 14 residues. The ends lost 5 bases at V and 3 bases at J; junction bases unmatched: 4. The CDR3 here is CASSRRQGDTEAFF. The CDR3 bases are TGTGCCAGCAGTCGTCGACAGGGGGACACTGAAGCTTTCTTT.

The chain links TRBV2 to TRBJ1-2; the D gene is possibly TRBD1 (6 bases). The length of the CDR3 is 13 residues. Germline V gene lookup returns CDR1 SNHLY and CDR2 FYNNEI. With 6 bases removed from V and 4 bases from J, the gap between germline ends came to 12 bases. CDR3 in DNA: TGTGCCAGCAGGGACAGAGCAACCTATGGCTACACCTTC. Translated, it gives CASRDRATYGYTF.

The gene calls are TRBV27 and TRBJ2-2; maybe TRBD2 (6 bases). The CDR3 consists of 14 residues. Germline CDR1 and CDR2: MNHEY and SMNVEV (reference sequence). Trimming left V 3 bases short and J 6 bases short, with 11 bases between. The CDR3 loop is CASSFSWGAGELFF. The CDR3 DNA follows: TGTGCCAGCAGTTTTTCTTGGGGGGCCGGGGAGCTGTTTTTT.

CDR3 residues: CASSHAPWQGYEQYF. CDR3 nucleotides: TGTGCCAGCAGCCACGCCCCATGGCAGGGCTACGAGCAGTACTTC. V is TRBV6-2 or TRBV6-3 and J is TRBJ2-7; D perhaps matches TRBD1 (5 bases). The CDR3 is made up of 15 amino acids. Germline V gene lookup returns CDR1 MNHEY and CDR2 SVGEGT. Trimming removed 6 bases from V and 3 bases from J, with 18 bases in between.

This sequence joins TRBV28 and TRBJ2-7, with 7 bases fitting TRBD2. Germline loops: CDR1 MDHEN, CDR2 SYDVKM. The CDR3 spans 17 residues. V lost 2 bases, J lost 1 base, and 11 bases stayed unmatched. This CDR3 is CASSLGLSSGASYEQYF. In DNA form, the CDR3 reads TGTGCCAGCAGTTTAGGTTTGTCTAGCGGCGCATCCTACGAGCAGTACTTC.

The gene calls are TRBV28 and TRBJ1-2; 9 positions agree with TRBD1. Germline CDR1 MDHEN, CDR2 SYDVKM. The CDR3 consists of 14 residues. V shed 6 bases and J 9 bases; nucleotides not matched to a gene: 11. CDR3: CASREEQGARSYTF. CDR3 coding DNA: TGTGCCAGCAGAGAGGAACAGGGGGCGCGAAGCTACACCTTC.

This CDR3 is CASSSQGLSNSPLHF. CDR3 nucleotide sequence: TGTGCCAGCAGCTCCCAGGGGTTAAGCAATTCACCCCTCCACTTT. The chain is built from TRBV7-2 and TRBJ1-6, with a possible D match to TRBD1 (6 bases). Per the germline V gene, CDR1 is SGHTA and CDR2 is FQGNSA. V dropped 4 bases and J dropped 7 bases, with 14 bases sitting between them. The CDR3 consists of 15 residues.

The V gene is TRBV2, the J gene TRBJ2-1, with 8 bases aligning to TRBD2. The germline V gene has CDR1 SNHLY and CDR2 FYNNEI. The CDR3 covers 14 residues. The J segment lost 2 bases and the V segment lost 6 bases, leaving 3 bases of the junction unmatched. The CDR3 DNA is TGTGCCAGCAGAGCTAGCGGGCCCTACAATGAGCAGTTCTTC. Translated: CASRASGPYNEQFF.